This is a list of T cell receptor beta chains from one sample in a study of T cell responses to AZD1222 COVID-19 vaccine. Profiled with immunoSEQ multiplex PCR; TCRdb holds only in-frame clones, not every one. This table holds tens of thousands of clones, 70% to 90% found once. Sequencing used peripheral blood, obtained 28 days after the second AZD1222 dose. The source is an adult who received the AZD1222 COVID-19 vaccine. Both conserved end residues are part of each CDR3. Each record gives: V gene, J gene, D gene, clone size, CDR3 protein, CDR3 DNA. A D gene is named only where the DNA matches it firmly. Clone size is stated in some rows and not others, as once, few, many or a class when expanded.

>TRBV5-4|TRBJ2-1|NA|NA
CAIRAVNEQFF
TGTGCCATAAGAGCGGTGAATGAGCAGTTCTTC
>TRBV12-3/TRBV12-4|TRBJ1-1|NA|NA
CASSPSFGAEAFF
TGTGCCAGCAGTCCATCATTCGGGGCTGAAGCTTTCTTT
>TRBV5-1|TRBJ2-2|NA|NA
CASSLDTNTGELFF
TGCGCCAGCAGCTTGGACACGAACACCGGGGAGCTGTTTTTT
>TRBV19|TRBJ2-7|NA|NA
CASSISLRSYEQYF
TGTGCCAGTAGTATATCCCTCCGCTCCTACGAGCAGTACTTC
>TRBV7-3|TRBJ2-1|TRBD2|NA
CASSEKAGGRNEQFF
TGTGCCAGCAGCGAAAAAGCGGGGGGGCGAAATGAGCAGTTCTTC
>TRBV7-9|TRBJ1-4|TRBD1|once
CASSPGQGNEKLFF
TGTGCCAGCAGCCCCGGACAGGGTAACGAAAAACTGTTTTTT
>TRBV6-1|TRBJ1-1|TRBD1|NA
CASSERGRTEAFF
TGTGCCAGCAGTGAGAGGGGGCGTACTGAAGCTTTCTTT
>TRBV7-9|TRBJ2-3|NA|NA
CASSPSLGSSTDTQYF
TGTGCCAGCAGCCCCTCACTAGGGTCTAGCACAGATACGCAGTATTTT
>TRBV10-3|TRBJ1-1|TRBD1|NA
CAISEADQGAREAFF
TGTGCCATCAGTGAGGCGGATCAGGGGGCTAGAGAAGCTTTCTTT
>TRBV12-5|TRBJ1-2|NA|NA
CASGREESYGYTF
TGTGCTAGTGGACGGGAGGAGAGCTATGGCTACACCTTC
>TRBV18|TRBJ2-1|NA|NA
CASSGGIRWEQFF
TGTGCCAGCTCAGGAGGGATTCGTTGGGAGCAGTTCTTC
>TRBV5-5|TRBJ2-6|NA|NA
CASSAVVSGANVLTF
TGTGCCAGCAGCGCGGTGGTGTCTGGGGCCAACGTCCTGACTTTC
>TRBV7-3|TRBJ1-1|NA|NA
CASSTTGMNTEAFF
TGTGCCAGCAGTACAACAGGGATGAACACTGAAGCTTTCTTT
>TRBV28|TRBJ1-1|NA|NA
CASSFGLEAFF
TGTGCCAGCAGTTTCGGATTAGAAGCTTTCTTT
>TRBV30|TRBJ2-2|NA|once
CAWSTPGAGETGELFF
TGTGCCTGGAGTACGCCAGGGGCAGGGGAGACCGGGGAGCTGTTTTTT
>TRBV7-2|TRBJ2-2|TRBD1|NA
CASSSGQITGELFF
TGTGCCAGCAGCTCGGGACAGATTACCGGGGAGCTGTTTTTT
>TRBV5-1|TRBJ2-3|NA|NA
CASSLYGGLPSSDTQYF
TGCGCCAGCAGCTTGTATGGGGGGCTACCCTCCTCAGATACGCAGTATTTT
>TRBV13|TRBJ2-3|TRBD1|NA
CASSPGGYTGTDTQYF
TGTGCCAGTAGCCCAGGGGGTTACACGGGCACAGATACGCAGTATTTT
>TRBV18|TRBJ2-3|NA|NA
CASFHVGGSTDTQYF
TGTGCCAGCTTCCACGTTGGAGGATCCACAGATACGCAGTATTTT
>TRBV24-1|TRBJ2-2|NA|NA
CATSDLGQGGTGELFF
TGTGCCACCAGTGATTTAGGGCAGGGGGGCACCGGGGAGCTGTTTTTT
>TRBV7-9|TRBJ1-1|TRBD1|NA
CASSPRQGMNTEAFF
TGTGCCAGCAGCCCCCGACAGGGTATGAACACTGAAGCTTTCTTT
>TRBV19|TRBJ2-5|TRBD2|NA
CASSIVATSGQETQYF
TGTGCCAGTAGTATAGTAGCGACTAGCGGACAAGAGACCCAGTACTTC
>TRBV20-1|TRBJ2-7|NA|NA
CSADRTYEQYF
TGCAGTGCTGATAGGACCTACGAGCAGTACTTC
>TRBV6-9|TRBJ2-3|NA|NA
CASSLAMDTQYF
TGTGCCAGCAGTTTAGCAATGGATACGCAGTATTTT
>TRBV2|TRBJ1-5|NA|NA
CASSGLQLGAKEPQHF
TGTGCCAGCAGTGGGCTACAGTTAGGGGCCAAGGAGCCCCAGCATTTT
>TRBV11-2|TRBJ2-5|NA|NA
CASSSPYLDARETQYF
TGTGCCAGCAGCTCACCATATCTGGACGCCCGAGAGACCCAGTACTTC
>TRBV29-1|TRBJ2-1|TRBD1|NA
CSGGQGAPSSYNEQFF
TGCAGCGGTGGACAGGGGGCCCCGAGCTCCTACAATGAGCAGTTCTTC
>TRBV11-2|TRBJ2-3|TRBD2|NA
CASSSLLAGVGFDTQYF
TGTGCCAGCAGCTCTTTACTAGCGGGGGTGGGTTTTGATACGCAGTATTTT
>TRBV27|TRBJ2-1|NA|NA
CASSLTGSGYNEQFF
TGTGCCAGCAGTTTGACGGGGTCAGGATACAATGAGCAGTTCTTC
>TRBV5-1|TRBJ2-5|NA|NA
CASSLEEYQETQYF
TGCGCCAGCAGCTTAGAAGAGTACCAAGAGACCCAGTACTTC
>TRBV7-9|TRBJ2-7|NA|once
CAIDTGANSYEQYF
TGTGCCATCGACACAGGTGCCAACTCCTACGAGCAGTACTTC
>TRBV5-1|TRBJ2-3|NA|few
CASSLGSDTQYF
TGCGCCAGCAGCTTGGGTTCAGATACGCAGTATTTT
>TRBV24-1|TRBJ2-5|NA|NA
CATSDLWEDQETQYF
TGTGCCACCAGTGATTTGTGGGAAGACCAAGAGACCCAGTACTTC
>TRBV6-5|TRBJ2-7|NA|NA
CASTGGFEQYF
TGTGCCAGCACAGGTGGGTTCGAGCAGTACTTC
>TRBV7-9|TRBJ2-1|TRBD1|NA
CASSLVQGAYNEQFF
TGTGCCAGCAGCTTAGTTCAGGGGGCCTACAATGAGCAGTTCTTC
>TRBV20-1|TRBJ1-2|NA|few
CSAREGGYTF
TGCAGTGCTAGAGAGGGAGGCTACACCTTC
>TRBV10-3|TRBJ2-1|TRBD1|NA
CAISNKGTATSRSNEQFF
TGTGCCATCAGTAATAAAGGGACAGCTACCTCTAGATCTAATGAGCAGTTCTTC
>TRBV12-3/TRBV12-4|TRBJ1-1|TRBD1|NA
CASSWGQRITFF
TGTGCCAGCAGTTGGGGACAGCGAATTACTTTCTTT
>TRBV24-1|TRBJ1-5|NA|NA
CATSRSSNQPQHF
TGTGCCACTAGTCGGAGTAGCAATCAGCCCCAGCATTTT
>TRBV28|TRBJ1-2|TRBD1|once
CASSLAYRTGEDGYTF
TGTGCCAGCAGTTTAGCCTACCGGACAGGGGAGGATGGCTACACCTTC
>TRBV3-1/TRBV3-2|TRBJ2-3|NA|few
CASSQLGGPRDTQYF
TGTGCCAGCAGCCAACTCGGGGGACCCAGGGATACGCAGTATTTT
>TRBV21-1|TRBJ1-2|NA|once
CASLLGGNGISNYGYTF
TGTGCCAGCCTCCTTGGAGGGAATGGTATATCTAACTATGGCTACACCTTC
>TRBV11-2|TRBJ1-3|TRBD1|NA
CASSFRDRAGNTIYF
TGTGCCAGCAGCTTTAGGGACAGAGCTGGAAACACCATATATTTT
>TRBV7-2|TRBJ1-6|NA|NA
CASSRQSSYNSPLHF
TGTGCCAGCAGCCGCCAAAGTTCCTATAATTCACCCCTCCACTTT
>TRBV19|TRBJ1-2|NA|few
CASSIDPSITNYGYTF
TGTGCCAGTAGTATAGATCCCTCGATTACGAATTATGGCTACACCTTC
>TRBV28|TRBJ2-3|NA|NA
CASSLSPGRDTQYF
TGTGCCAGCAGTTTATCCCCGGGGCGAGATACGCAGTATTTT
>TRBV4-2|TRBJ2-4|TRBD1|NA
CASSRLDREKDIQYF
TGTGCCAGCAGCAGACTCGACAGGGAAAAGGACATTCAGTACTTC
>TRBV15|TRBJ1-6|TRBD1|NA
CATSRATTGGGSPLHF
TGTGCCACCAGCAGGGCGACGACAGGGGGGGGTTCACCCCTCCACTTT
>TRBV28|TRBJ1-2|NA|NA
CASTPDRSEFNYGYTF
TGTGCCAGCACCCCGGACCGTTCTGAATTCAACTATGGCTACACCTTC
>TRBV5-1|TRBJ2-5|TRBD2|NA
CASSGSGGQETQYF
TGCGCCAGCAGCGGGAGCGGGGGCCAAGAGACCCAGTACTTC
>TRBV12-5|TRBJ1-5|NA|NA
CASRGDSLNQPQHF
TGTGCTAGTCGGGGTGACAGTCTAAATCAGCCCCAGCATTTT
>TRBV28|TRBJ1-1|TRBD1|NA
CASSQWTGRGEAFF
TGTGCCAGCAGTCAGTGGACAGGGCGGGGTGAAGCTTTCTTT
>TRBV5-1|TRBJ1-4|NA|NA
CASSLQSGGAGLFF
TGCGCCAGCAGCTTGCAATCGGGGGGCGCAGGACTGTTTTTT
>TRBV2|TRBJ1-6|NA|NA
CASSRDGNYNSPLHF
TGTGCCAGCAGTCGGGACGGGAACTATAATTCACCCCTCCACTTT
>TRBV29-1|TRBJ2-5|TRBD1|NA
CSVEDRGGWHQETQYF
TGCAGCGTCGAGGACAGGGGAGGATGGCACCAAGAGACCCAGTACTTC
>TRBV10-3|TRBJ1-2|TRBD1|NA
CAISEPDRGPSYGYTF
TGTGCCATCAGTGAGCCGGACAGGGGACCCTCCTATGGCTACACCTTC
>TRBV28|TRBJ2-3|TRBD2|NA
CASRPGGFGTNTDTQYF
TGTGCCAGCAGGCCGGGGGGATTTGGAACTAACACAGATACGCAGTATTTT
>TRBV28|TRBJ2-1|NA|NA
CASSLLYNEQFF
TGTGCCAGCAGTTTATTATACAATGAGCAGTTCTTC
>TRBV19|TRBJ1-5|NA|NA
CASSKGLEPQHF
TGTGCCAGTAGCAAGGGGCTCGAGCCCCAGCATTTT
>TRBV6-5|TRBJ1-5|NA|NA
CASRISNQPQHF
TGTGCCAGCCGAATTAGCAATCAGCCCCAGCATTTT